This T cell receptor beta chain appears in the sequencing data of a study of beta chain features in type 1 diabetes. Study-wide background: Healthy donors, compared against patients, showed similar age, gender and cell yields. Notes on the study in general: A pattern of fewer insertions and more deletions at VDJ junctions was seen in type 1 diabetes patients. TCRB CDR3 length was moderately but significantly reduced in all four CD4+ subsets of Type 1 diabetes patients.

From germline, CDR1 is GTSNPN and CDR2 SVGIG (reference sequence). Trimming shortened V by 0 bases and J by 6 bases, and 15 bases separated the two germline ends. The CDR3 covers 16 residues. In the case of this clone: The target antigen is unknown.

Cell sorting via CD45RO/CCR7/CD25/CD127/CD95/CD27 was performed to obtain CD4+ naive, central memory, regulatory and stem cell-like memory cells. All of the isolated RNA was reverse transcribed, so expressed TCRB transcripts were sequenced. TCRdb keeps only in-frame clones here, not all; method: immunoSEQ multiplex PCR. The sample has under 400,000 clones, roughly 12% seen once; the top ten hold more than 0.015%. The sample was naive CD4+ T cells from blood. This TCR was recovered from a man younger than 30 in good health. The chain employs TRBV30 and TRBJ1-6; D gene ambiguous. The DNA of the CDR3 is TGTGCCTGGAGTGTAGGAGTGGTCAGCGCTAATTCACCCCTCCACTTT. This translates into CAWSVGVVSANSPLHF.